This T cell receptor beta chain was captured in a study of T-cell memory formation after mild COVID-19. The overall study: Clusters were largely donor specific. Broader study findings: CD4+ bias marked clones expanding day 15 to 37, unlike balanced contracting clones. Shrinking CD4+ clones resided mostly in CM and EM, and CD8+ ones in EMRA. The finding that pre-infection memory included some responding clones suggested that cross-reactive memory joined.

As concerns this clonotype: Its matching antigen is unknown.

CDR1 is MNHEY and CDR2 is SMNVEV in the germline V gene (reference sequence). CDR3 length equals 14 residues. The J segment lost 4 bases and the V segment lost 6 bases, leaving 7 bases of the junction unmatched. TCRdb fed the 5' RACE reads into MiXCR, producing one record per CDR3 protein. Of about 140,000 distinct CDR3 sequences listed, 25% were seen once; the top ten hold around a quarter. Sequencing was performed on PBMCs or a T cell subset sorted from them (not recorded which). The TCR was taken from an adult woman who had mild COVID-19 (a few samples of this study predate the infection). Cell type and time point are not known. This chain connects TRBV27 to TRBJ1-2; 8 bases are shared with TRBD1. The chain's CDR3 is CASSPGQGPYGYTF. DNA of the CDR3: TGTGCCAGCAGCCCCGGACAGGGCCCCTATGGCTACACCTTC.